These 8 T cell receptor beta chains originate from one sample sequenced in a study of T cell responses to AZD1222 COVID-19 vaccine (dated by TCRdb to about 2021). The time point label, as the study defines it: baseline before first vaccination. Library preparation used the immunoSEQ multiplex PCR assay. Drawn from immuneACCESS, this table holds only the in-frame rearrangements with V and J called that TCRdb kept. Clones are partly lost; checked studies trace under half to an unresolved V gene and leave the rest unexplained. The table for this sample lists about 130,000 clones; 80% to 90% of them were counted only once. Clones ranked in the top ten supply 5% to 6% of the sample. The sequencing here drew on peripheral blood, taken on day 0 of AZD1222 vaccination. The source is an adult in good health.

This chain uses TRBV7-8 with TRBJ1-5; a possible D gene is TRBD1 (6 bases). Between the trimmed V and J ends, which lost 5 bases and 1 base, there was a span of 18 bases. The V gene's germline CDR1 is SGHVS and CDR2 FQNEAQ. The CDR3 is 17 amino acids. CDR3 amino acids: CASSLRAGTPSNQPQHF. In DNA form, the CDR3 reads TGTGCCAGCAGCCTTAGGGCGGGGACACCAAGCAATCAGCCCCAGCATTTT. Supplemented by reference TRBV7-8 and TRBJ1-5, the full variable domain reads GAGVSQSPRYKVAKRGQDVALRCDPISGHVSLFWYQQALGQGPEFLTYFQNEAQLDKSGLPSDRFFAERPEGSVSTLKIQRTQQEDSAVYLCASSLRAGTPSNQPQHFGDGTRLSIL.

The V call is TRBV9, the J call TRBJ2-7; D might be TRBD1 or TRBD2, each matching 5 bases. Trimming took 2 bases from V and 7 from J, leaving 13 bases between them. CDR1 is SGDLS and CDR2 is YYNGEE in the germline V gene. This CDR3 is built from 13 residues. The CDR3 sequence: CASSVWDDGEQYF. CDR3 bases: TGTGCCAGCAGCGTGTGGGACGACGGGGAGCAGTACTTC.

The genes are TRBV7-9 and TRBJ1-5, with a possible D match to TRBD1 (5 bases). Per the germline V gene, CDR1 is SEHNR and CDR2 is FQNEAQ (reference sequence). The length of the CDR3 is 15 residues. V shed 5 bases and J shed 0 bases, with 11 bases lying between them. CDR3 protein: CASSQDSLSNQPQHF. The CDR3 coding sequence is TGTGCCAGCAGCCAAGACAGCCTTAGCAATCAGCCCCAGCATTTT.

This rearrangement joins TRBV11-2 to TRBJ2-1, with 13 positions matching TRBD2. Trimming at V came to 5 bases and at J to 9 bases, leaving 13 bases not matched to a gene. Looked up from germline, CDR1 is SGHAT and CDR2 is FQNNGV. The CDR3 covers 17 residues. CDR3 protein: CASSQRPTSGRTSEQFF. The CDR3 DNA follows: TGTGCCAGCAGCCAGAGGCCGACTAGCGGGAGGACTAGTGAGCAGTTCTTC.

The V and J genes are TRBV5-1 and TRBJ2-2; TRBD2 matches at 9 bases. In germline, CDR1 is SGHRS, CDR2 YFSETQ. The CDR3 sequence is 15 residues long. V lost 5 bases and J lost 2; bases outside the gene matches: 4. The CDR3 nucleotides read TGCGCCAGCAGTTCTAGCGGGATTAACACCGGGGAGCTGTTTTTT. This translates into CASSSSGINTGELFF.

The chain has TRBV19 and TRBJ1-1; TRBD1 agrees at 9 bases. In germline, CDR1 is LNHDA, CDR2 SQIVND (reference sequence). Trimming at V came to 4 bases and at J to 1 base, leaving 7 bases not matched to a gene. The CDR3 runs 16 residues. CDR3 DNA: TGTGCCAGTAGTACCGGACAGGGGAAAAGGAACACTGAAGCTTTCTTT. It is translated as CASSTGQGKRNTEAFF.

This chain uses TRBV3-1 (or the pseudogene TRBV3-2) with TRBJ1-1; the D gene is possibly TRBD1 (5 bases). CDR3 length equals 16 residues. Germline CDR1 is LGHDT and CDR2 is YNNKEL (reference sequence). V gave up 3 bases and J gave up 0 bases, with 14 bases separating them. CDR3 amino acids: CASSHFRDFLNTEAFF. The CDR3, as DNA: TGTGCCAGCAGCCACTTCCGGGACTTTTTGAACACTGAAGCTTTCTTT.

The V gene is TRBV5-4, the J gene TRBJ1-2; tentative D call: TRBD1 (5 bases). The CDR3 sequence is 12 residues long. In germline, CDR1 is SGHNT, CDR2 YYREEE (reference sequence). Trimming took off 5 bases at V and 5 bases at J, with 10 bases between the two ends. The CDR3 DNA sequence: TGTGCCAGCAGGGGACTGAATTATGGCTACACCTTC. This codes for CASRGLNYGYTF.